The clone carrying this TCR beta chain was recorded at least ten times. Its antigen remains unknown. This sample was included in a study of tumor and adjacent non-tumor tissue in lung cancer. Notes on the study in general: In normal lung, the top 100 clones were significantly more dominant than in tumor. Compared with tumor, normal lung showed significantly lower TCR diversity. Patients with more diverse tumor TCRs had worse survival.

Germline-derived CDR1 and CDR2 are SGHAT and FQDESV (reference sequence). The CDR3 totals 15 residues. The J segment lost 4 bases and the V segment lost 2 bases, leaving 6 bases of the junction unmatched. The template was RNA from unsorted bulk tissue. Chemotherapy-naive patients with new lung cancer underwent thoracic surgery in China, August–late 2014. TCRbeta libraries were built with three rounds of nested PCR, modified from ARM-PCR. MiXCR was run by TCRdb on the multiplex PCR reads, yielding one entry per CDR3 protein. The top ten hold around a sixth of the sample, which has over 110,000 distinct CDR3 sequences, around 67% seen once.

The receptor comes from a man between 60 and 70 years old with small cell lung cancer. V usage is TRBV11-1 and J usage is TRBJ2-3; 7 bases fit TRBD1. Sequenced sample: lung tumor tissue. For the CDR3, the DNA is TGTGCCAGCAGCTTATCGACAGGGTTTGCAGATACGCAGTATTTT. It is translated as CASSLSTGFADTQYF.